A selection of T cell receptor beta chains follows, all from one sample in a study of blood T cell repertoires in COVID-19. Sequencing used immunoSEQ multiplex PCR; TCRdb keeps in-frame clones, though not all of them. This table holds about 310,000 clones, roughly 90% found once. The sample taken for sequencing was PBMCs or T cells enriched from blood (not recorded which). The receptors shown here come from a man aged 55 to 69 who had recovered from COVID-19. CDR3s include the opening cysteine and the closing phenylalanine or tryptophan. Each record gives: clone size, D gene, J gene, V gene, CDR3 protein, CDR3 DNA. D genes are given only for firm matches. Only part of the rows carry a size: once, few, many, or a class if the clone is expanded.

clone size: once
D gene: TRBD1
J gene: TRBJ1-2
V gene: TRBV19
CDR3 protein: CASSRTGGVVYGYTF
CDR3 DNA: TGTGCCAGTAGTAGGACAGGGGGCGTTGTCTATGGCTACACCTTC

clone size: .
D gene: TRBD2
J gene: TRBJ2-1
V gene: TRBV18
CDR3 protein: CASSSGLAENNEQFF
CDR3 DNA: TGTGCCAGCTCATCAGGACTAGCGGAGAACAATGAGCAGTTCTTC

clone size: .
D gene: .
J gene: TRBJ1-6
V gene: TRBV5-6
CDR3 protein: CASSPPGVRSPLHF
CDR3 DNA: TGTGCCAGCAGCCCACCAGGGGTACGGTCACCCCTCCACTTT

clone size: .
D gene: .
J gene: TRBJ1-2
V gene: TRBV6-5
CDR3 protein: CASSLPGTRGYGYTF
CDR3 DNA: TGTGCCAGCAGCCTACCGGGAACGCGGGGCTATGGCTACACCTTC

clone size: .
D gene: TRBD2
J gene: TRBJ2-1
V gene: TRBV5-3
CDR3 protein: CARSHSGRWDNEQFF
CDR3 DNA: TGTGCCAGAAGCCATAGCGGGAGATGGGACAATGAGCAGTTCTTC

clone size: .
D gene: TRBD1
J gene: TRBJ2-5
V gene: TRBV19
CDR3 protein: CASSIVPRQGARETQYF
CDR3 DNA: TGTGCCAGTAGTATAGTTCCTCGACAGGGGGCAAGGGAGACCCAGTACTTC

clone size: .
D gene: TRBD2
J gene: TRBJ2-1
V gene: TRBV6-5
CDR3 protein: CASKRLASYNEQFF
CDR3 DNA: TGTGCCAGCAAGAGACTAGCGTCCTACAATGAGCAGTTCTTC

clone size: .
D gene: .
J gene: TRBJ1-1
V gene: TRBV9
CDR3 protein: CASSAQTLNTEAFF
CDR3 DNA: TGTGCCAGCAGCGCACAGACGTTGAACACTGAAGCTTTCTTT

clone size: .
D gene: .
J gene: TRBJ2-7
V gene: TRBV28
CDR3 protein: CASSYLGHDTLYEQYF
CDR3 DNA: TGTGCCAGCAGTTACCTGGGACATGATACACTCTACGAGCAGTACTTC

clone size: .
D gene: TRBD1
J gene: TRBJ2-7
V gene: TRBV14
CDR3 protein: CASSQVTTGLYEQYF
CDR3 DNA: TGTGCCAGCAGCCAAGTTACGACAGGGCTTTACGAGCAGTACTTC

clone size: .
D gene: TRBD2
J gene: TRBJ2-3
V gene: TRBV5-1
CDR3 protein: CASSLVPGLAGADTQYF
CDR3 DNA: TGCGCCAGCAGCTTGGTTCCGGGACTAGCGGGGGCAGATACGCAGTATTTT

clone size: .
D gene: TRBD2
J gene: TRBJ2-5
V gene: TRBV18
CDR3 protein: CASSSRLAEETQYF
CDR3 DNA: TGTGCCAGCTCATCAAGACTAGCGGAAGAGACCCAGTACTTC

clone size: .
D gene: TRBD2
J gene: TRBJ2-2
V gene: TRBV9
CDR3 protein: CASSAPRAGEPTGELFF
CDR3 DNA: TGTGCCAGCAGCGCCCCGAGGGCGGGGGAGCCCACCGGGGAGCTGTTTTTT

clone size: .
D gene: TRBD1
J gene: TRBJ1-2
V gene: TRBV10-3
CDR3 protein: CAIRGQPTLSYGYTF
CDR3 DNA: TGTGCCATCAGGGGACAGCCGACCCTTTCCTATGGCTACACCTTC

clone size: .
D gene: TRBD1
J gene: TRBJ2-4
V gene: TRBV7-2
CDR3 protein: CASSKTGGVENIQYF
CDR3 DNA: TGTGCCAGCAGCAAGACAGGGGGCGTGGAAAACATTCAGTACTTC

clone size: .
D gene: TRBD1
J gene: TRBJ1-2
V gene: TRBV11-2
CDR3 protein: CASSLSGRGHGYTF
CDR3 DNA: TGTGCCAGCAGCTTAAGCGGCAGGGGGCATGGCTACACCTTC

clone size: .
D gene: .
J gene: TRBJ2-3
V gene: TRBV6-4
CDR3 protein: CASARMGSSADTQYF
CDR3 DNA: TGTGCCAGCGCTCGGATGGGCAGTTCGGCAGATACGCAGTATTTT

clone size: .
D gene: TRBD1
J gene: TRBJ2-7
V gene: TRBV7-2
CDR3 protein: CASSLGQGFYEQYF
CDR3 DNA: TGTGCCAGCAGCCTAGGACAGGGCTTCTACGAGCAGTACTTC

clone size: .
D gene: TRBD2
J gene: TRBJ2-7
V gene: TRBV7-9
CDR3 protein: CASSPTSGRSLSSYEQYF
CDR3 DNA: TGTGCCAGCAGCCCTACTAGCGGGAGGTCCTTGAGCTCCTACGAGCAGTACTTC

clone size: .
D gene: .
J gene: TRBJ2-3
V gene: TRBV12-5
CDR3 protein: CASGSQSAYTDTQYF
CDR3 DNA: TGTGCTAGTGGTTCGCAAAGCGCCTACACTGATACGCAGTATTTT

clone size: once
D gene: TRBD2
J gene: TRBJ2-3
V gene: TRBV5-4
CDR3 protein: CASSLGLADTDTQYF
CDR3 DNA: TGTGCCAGCAGCTTGGGACTAGCGGATACAGATACGCAGTATTTT

clone size: .
D gene: .
J gene: TRBJ2-2
V gene: TRBV19
CDR3 protein: CASSIVPGLTNGELFF
CDR3 DNA: TGTGCCAGTAGTATAGTACCCGGACTGACAAACGGGGAGCTGTTTTTT

clone size: .
D gene: .
J gene: TRBJ1-2
V gene: TRBV2
CDR3 protein: CASRGRSGWGTDGYTF
CDR3 DNA: TGTGCCAGCAGGGGGAGGTCGGGCTGGGGGACGGATGGCTACACCTTC

clone size: .
D gene: .
J gene: TRBJ1-2
V gene: TRBV11-2
CDR3 protein: CASSLSGRNYGYTF
CDR3 DNA: TGTGCCAGCAGCTTATCAGGGAGGAACTATGGCTACACCTTC

clone size: .
D gene: TRBD1
J gene: TRBJ1-4
V gene: TRBV6-2/TRBV6-3
CDR3 protein: CASSSGQVGKLFF
CDR3 DNA: TGTGCCAGCAGTTCCGGACAGGTGGGAAAACTGTTTTTT

clone size: once
D gene: .
J gene: TRBJ2-2
V gene: TRBV2
CDR3 protein: CASSEGRRGNTGELFF
CDR3 DNA: TGTGCCAGCAGCGAGGGGCGGAGGGGGAACACCGGGGAGCTGTTTTTT

clone size: .
D gene: TRBD1
J gene: TRBJ1-1
V gene: TRBV19
CDR3 protein: CASSQTGNRLSEAFF
CDR3 DNA: TGTGCCAGTAGCCAGACAGGGAATCGGCTTTCTGAAGCTTTCTTT

clone size: once
D gene: .
J gene: TRBJ2-2
V gene: TRBV7-3
CDR3 protein: CASSITGTNTGELFF
CDR3 DNA: TGTGCCAGCAGCATAACAGGGACAAACACCGGGGAGCTGTTTTTT

clone size: once
D gene: .
J gene: TRBJ1-2
V gene: TRBV28
CDR3 protein: CASSSLFFGYTF
CDR3 DNA: TGTGCCAGCAGTTCCCTCTTCTTCGGCTACACCTTC

clone size: .
D gene: TRBD2
J gene: TRBJ2-1
V gene: TRBV7-9
CDR3 protein: CATDLRLAGVGWQFF
CDR3 DNA: TGTGCCACCGACCTACGACTAGCGGGAGTAGGATGGCAGTTCTTC

clone size: once
D gene: TRBD1
J gene: TRBJ1-5
V gene: TRBV18
CDR3 protein: CASSPPGTDSNQPQHF
CDR3 DNA: TGTGCCAGCTCACCACCCGGGACAGATAGCAATCAGCCCCAGCATTTT

clone size: .
D gene: .
J gene: TRBJ2-7
V gene: TRBV27
CDR3 protein: CASSPHPQRRAYEQYF
CDR3 DNA: TGTGCCAGCAGTCCCCACCCCCAGCGGAGAGCCTACGAGCAGTACTTC

clone size: .
D gene: .
J gene: TRBJ1-5
V gene: TRBV18
CDR3 protein: CASSPRAGGNQPQHF
CDR3 DNA: TGTGCCAGCTCACCACGTGCAGGGGGCAATCAGCCCCAGCATTTT